This TCR beta chain is drawn from a study of vaccination and CD4 T cells after COVID-19. Study findings and constraints: Spike mono-reactivity applied to 304 of 307 vaccine-specific clones detected in convalescent patients.

Treatment in this sample: approximately nine-day PBMC culture with coronavirus spike peptide pools or control peptides (ViraFEST assay). PBMCs, plated at a few million per well, were grown in the presence of 10 IU/ml IL-2 and about 10 ug/ml peptide pools. Sequencing of the DNA from cultured CD4+ T cells was carried out with the Oncomine TCR Beta short-read assay. Genomic DNA was isolated from CD4+ T cells that had been cultured. TCRdb re-derived calls from the PCR reads in MiXCR, one entry per CDR3 protein. The repertoire includes some 12,000 distinct CDR3 sequences, about 57% of them detected once, and 13% sits in the top ten. V was clipped by 7 bases and J by 0 bases; unmatched bases: 2. CDR1 and CDR2 from the germline V gene are LNHDA and SQIVND (reference sequence). CDR3 size: 14 residues. Of note for this clonotype: Its antigen is not identified.

Sequences were obtained from CD4+ T cells from blood, cultured in vitro. The sequence came from a human donor who had recovered from COVID-19. The chain recombines TRBV19 with TRBJ2-2, with 7 bases identical to TRBD1. The CDR3 DNA is TGTGCCAGTAAGGGACAGCCGAACACCGGGGAGCTGTTTTTT. This sequence encodes CASKGQPNTGELFF.